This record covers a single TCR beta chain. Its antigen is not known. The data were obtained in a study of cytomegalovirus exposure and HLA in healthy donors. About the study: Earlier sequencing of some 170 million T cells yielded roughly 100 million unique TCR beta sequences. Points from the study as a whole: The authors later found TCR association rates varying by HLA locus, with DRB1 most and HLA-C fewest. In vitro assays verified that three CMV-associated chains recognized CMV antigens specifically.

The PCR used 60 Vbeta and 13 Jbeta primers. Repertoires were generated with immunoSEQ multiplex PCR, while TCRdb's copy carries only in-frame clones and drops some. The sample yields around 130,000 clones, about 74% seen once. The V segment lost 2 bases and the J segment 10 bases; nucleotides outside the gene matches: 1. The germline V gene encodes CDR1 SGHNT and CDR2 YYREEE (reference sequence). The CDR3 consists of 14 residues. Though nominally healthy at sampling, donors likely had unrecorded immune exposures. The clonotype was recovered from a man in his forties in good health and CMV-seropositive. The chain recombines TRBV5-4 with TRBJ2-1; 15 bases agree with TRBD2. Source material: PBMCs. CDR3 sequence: CASSLGLAGGEQFF. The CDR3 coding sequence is TGTGCCAGCAGCTTAGGACTAGCGGGAGGGGAGCAGTTCTTC.